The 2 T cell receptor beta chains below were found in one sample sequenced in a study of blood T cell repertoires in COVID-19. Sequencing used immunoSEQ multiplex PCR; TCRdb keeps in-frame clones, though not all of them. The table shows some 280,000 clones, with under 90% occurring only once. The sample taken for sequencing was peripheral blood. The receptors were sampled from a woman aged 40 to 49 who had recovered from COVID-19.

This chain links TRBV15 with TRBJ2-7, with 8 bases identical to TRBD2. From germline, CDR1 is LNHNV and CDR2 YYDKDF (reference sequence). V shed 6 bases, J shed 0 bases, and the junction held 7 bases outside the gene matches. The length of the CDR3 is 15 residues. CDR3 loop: CATRGPGGSSYEQYF. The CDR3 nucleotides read TGTGCCACCAGGGGGCCGGGAGGGAGCTCCTACGAGCAGTACTTC.

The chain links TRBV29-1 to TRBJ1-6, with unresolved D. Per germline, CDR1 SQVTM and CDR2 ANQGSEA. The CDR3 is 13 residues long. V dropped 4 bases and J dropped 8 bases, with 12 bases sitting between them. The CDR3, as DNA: TGCAGCGTTGGGGAGGGTTGGGATTCACCCCTCCACTTT. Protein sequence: CSVGEGWDSPLHF.